Here is one T cell receptor (beta chain) with its context. These data come from a study of T cell changes during pregnancy in multiple sclerosis. V lost 2 bases and J lost 3, with 10 bases in between. The CDR3 loop spans 14 amino acids. CDR1 LNHNV and CDR2 YYDKDF come from the germline V gene (reference sequence). Assay used: immunoSEQ multiplex PCR; TCRdb lists only in-frame clones, some missing. The sample shows 72,000 or so clones, roughly 93% of them seen only once. The input for sequencing was peripheral blood, taken in the second trimester of pregnancy. The rearrangement links TRBV15 to TRBJ1-1; D is possibly TRBD1 (6 bases). The sequence came from a female donor with multiple sclerosis, enrolled in a pregnancy study. This chain's CDR3 is CATSRIQGHTEAFF. The CDR3 DNA sequence: TGTGCCACCAGCAGAATACAGGGTCACACTGAAGCTTTCTTT.